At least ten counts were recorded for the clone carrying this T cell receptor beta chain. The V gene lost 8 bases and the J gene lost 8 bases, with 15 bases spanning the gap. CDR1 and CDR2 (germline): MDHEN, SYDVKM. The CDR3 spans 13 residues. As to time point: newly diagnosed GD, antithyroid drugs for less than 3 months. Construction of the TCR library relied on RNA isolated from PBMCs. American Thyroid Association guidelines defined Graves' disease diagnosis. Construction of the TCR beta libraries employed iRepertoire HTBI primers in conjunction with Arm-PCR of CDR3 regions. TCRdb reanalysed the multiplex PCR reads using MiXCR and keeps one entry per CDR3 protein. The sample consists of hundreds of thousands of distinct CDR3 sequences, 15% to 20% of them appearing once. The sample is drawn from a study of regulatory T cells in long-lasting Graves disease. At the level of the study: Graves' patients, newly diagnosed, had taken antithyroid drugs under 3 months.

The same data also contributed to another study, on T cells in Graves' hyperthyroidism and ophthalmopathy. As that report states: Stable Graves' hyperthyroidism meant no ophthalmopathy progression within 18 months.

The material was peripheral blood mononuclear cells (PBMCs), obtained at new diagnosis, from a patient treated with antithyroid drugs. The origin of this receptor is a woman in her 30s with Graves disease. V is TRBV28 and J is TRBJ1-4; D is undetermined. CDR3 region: CASARLEQEKLFF. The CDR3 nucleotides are TGTGCCAGCGCGAGGCTAGAGCAGGAAAAACTGTTTTTT.